The 25 T cell receptor beta chains in this list originate from one sample, sequenced in a study of T cell repertoires in MIS-A myocarditis. The data were produced by immunoSEQ multiplex PCR, yet TCRdb's version contains in-frame clones alone and is incomplete. The sample includes about 5,800 clones, 65% to 85% of them seen just once. Sequenced: interventricular septum heart tissue obtained at autopsy. The receptors derive from a man younger than 35 with fulminant myocarditis from multisystem inflammatory syndrome in adults (MIS-A) after COVID-19.

The rearrangement links TRBV24-1 to TRBJ1-1; D is uncertain. CDR1 is KGHDR, CDR2 SFDVKD, per germline. V gave up 4 bases and J gave up 11 bases, with 10 bases separating them. The CDR3 covers 11 residues. CDR3 in DNA: TGTGCCACCAGTGACGGGGTACGGGCTTTCTTT. Translating it yields CATSDGVRAFF.

The CDR3 spells CAWSLTGADYGYTF. The DNA for the CDR3 is TGTGCCTGGAGCTTGACGGGGGCGGACTATGGCTACACCTTC. The V call is TRBV30, the J call TRBJ1-2, with D maybe TRBD1 (6 bases). V gave up 3 bases and J gave up 3 bases, with 14 bases separating them. The germline V gene has CDR1 GTSNPN and CDR2 SVGIG (reference sequence). The CDR3 consists of 14 residues.

This clone has a handful of counts. The rearrangement links TRBV28 to TRBJ1-5; 10 bases map to TRBD1. Per germline, CDR1 MDHEN and CDR2 SYDVKM. The ends lost 6 bases at V and 7 bases at J; junction bases unmatched: 9. This CDR3 spans 15 amino acids. CDR3 DNA sequence: TGTGCCAGCAGCGGGATGGACAGGGGGAAGCAGCCCCAGCATTTT. This translates into CASSGMDRGKQPQHF.

The chain carries TRBV7-8 and TRBJ1-2, with TRBD1 identical over 7 bases. The CDR3 runs to 15 residues. Germline V gives CDR1 SGHVS, CDR2 FQNEAQ. Unmatched junction bases numbered 4, after V lost 1 base and J lost 2 bases. The CDR3 spells CASSLGDSRNYGYTF. The DNA of the CDR3 is TGTGCCAGCAGCTTAGGGGACAGCCGGAACTATGGCTACACCTTC.

The V call is TRBV5-1, the J call TRBJ2-1; 10 bases map to TRBD2. J was trimmed by 8 bases and V by 0 bases; bases with no gene match: 8. CDR1 is SGHRS, CDR2 YFSETQ, per germline. The CDR3 is 16 amino acids. This CDR3 is CASSLEGAGGLDEQFF. The DNA of the CDR3 is TGCGCCAGCAGCTTGGAGGGAGCGGGAGGGCTCGATGAGCAGTTCTTC.

This clone was found a few times. The chain combines TRBV6-1 with TRBJ1-2, with D uncertain. Germline loops: CDR1 MNHNS, CDR2 SASEGT. The CDR3 runs to 12 residues. V was cut by 1 base and J by 5 bases, with 5 bases left in between. CDR3 sequence reads: CASSEVEYGYTF. The CDR3 coding sequence is TGTGCCAGCAGTGAAGTAGAATATGGCTACACCTTC.

The chain has TRBV3-1 (or the pseudogene TRBV3-2) and TRBJ2-5, with TRBD2 matching 10 bases. CDR1 and CDR2 from the germline V gene are LGHDT and YNNKEL (reference sequence). The CDR3 covers 17 residues. The V gene end was trimmed by 0 bases and the J gene end by 5 bases; junction bases not matched to a gene: 9. DNA for the CDR3: TGTGCCAGCAGCCAAGAATTGAGCGGGAGGGTACAGGAGACCCAGTACTTC. Encoded protein: CASSQELSGRVQETQYF.

V is TRBV6-5 and J is TRBJ1-6, with D unclear. The germline CDR1 and CDR2 sequences are MNHEY and SVGAGI. The CDR3 runs 15 residues. V lost 6 bases and J lost 6, with 15 bases in between. CDR3 amino acids: CASRPDRGINSPLHF. CDR3 DNA sequence: TGTGCCAGCAGGCCGGACCGGGGAATTAATTCACCCCTCCACTTT.

V and J are TRBV9 and TRBJ2-3; no definite D call. Trimming stripped 4 bases from V and 1 base from J, with 4 bases between. CDR3 size: 12 residues. The V gene's germline CDR1 is SGDLS and CDR2 YYNGEE. The CDR3 sequence is CASSLGTDTQYF. CDR3 DNA sequence: TGTGCCAGCAGCCTGGGCACAGATACGCAGTATTTT.

The rearrangement links TRBV6-6 to TRBJ2-2; 8 bases are shared with TRBD2. This CDR3 comprises 16 residues. The ends lost 2 bases at V and 6 bases at J; junction bases unmatched: 8. Germline lookup yields CDR1 MNHNY and CDR2 SVGAGI (reference sequence). The CDR3 loop is CASSYSGGGEPGELFF. In nucleotides, the CDR3 is TGTGCCAGCAGTTACAGCGGGGGCGGGGAACCCGGGGAGCTGTTTTTT.

In this sample, this clone turned up a few times. The gene calls are TRBV6-4 and TRBJ2-2; TRBD2 is a possible D gene (5 bases). With 8 bases removed from V and 0 bases from J, the gap between germline ends came to 10 bases. The CDR3 is 14 residues long. Germline V gene data show CDR1 as MRHNA and CDR2 as SNTAGT. CDR3 nucleotide sequence: TGTGCCAGCCAGACCGGGGCGAACACCGGGGAGCTGTTTTTT. Translation gives CASQTGANTGELFF.

The V call is TRBV2, the J call TRBJ2-1; 10 bases map to TRBD2. This CDR3 comprises 16 residues. The V gene's germline CDR1 is SNHLY and CDR2 FYNNEI. The V and J ends lost 5 bases and 1 base, in that order; junction bases with no gene match: 5. As DNA, the CDR3 is TGTGCCAGCAGTAGTAGCGGGGGGCATTCCTACAATGAGCAGTTCTTC. Its translation: CASSSSGGHSYNEQFF.

V usage is TRBV5-4 and J usage is TRBJ2-5, with 9 bases fitting TRBD1. In germline, CDR1 is SGHNT, CDR2 YYREEE (reference sequence). The CDR3 sequence is 14 residues long. The V segment lost 0 bases and the J segment 4 bases; nucleotides outside the gene matches: 1. The CDR3 nucleotides read TGTGCCAGCAGCTTGGGACAGGGGGGAGAGACCCAGTACTTC. Protein sequence: CASSLGQGGETQYF.

The chain is built from TRBV27 and TRBJ1-6; D unclear. Germline V gives CDR1 MNHEY, CDR2 SMNVEV (reference sequence). CDR3 size: 14 residues. The ends were cut back, 2 bases at V and 10 bases at J, with 12 bases in the middle. The DNA for the CDR3 is TGTGCCAGCAGTTTAAGTCATATGTGGTCACCCCTCCACTTT. This translates into CASSLSHMWSPLHF.

The gene calls are TRBV30 and TRBJ1-6; D is unresolved. V lost 3 bases, J lost 0 bases, and 6 bases lay in between. The germline CDR1 and CDR2 sequences are GTSNPN and SVGIG (reference sequence). The CDR3 runs to 14 residues. The CDR3 coding sequence is TGTGCCTGGAGAAAGAGCTCCTATAATTCACCCCTCCACTTT. It translates to CAWRKSSYNSPLHF.

This chain links TRBV23-1 with TRBJ1-2, with TRBD1 as a possible D gene (6 bases). TRBV23-1 qualifies as an ORF whose function is uncertain. The CDR3 sequence is 13 residues long. Trimming removed 3 bases from V and 13 bases from J, with 18 bases in between. The CDR3 nucleotides are TGCGCCAGCAGTCATCGACCTTTTCAGGGGAGCACCTTC. This translates into CASSHRPFQGSTF.

CDR3 region: CASSFSENTEAFF. CDR3 nucleotides: TGTGCCAGCAGCTTTTCGGAGAACACTGAAGCTTTCTTT. V usage is TRBV7-3 and J usage is TRBJ1-1; D is unclear. V was pared by 3 bases and J by 1 base, with 6 bases between. Per germline, CDR1 SGHTA and CDR2 FQGTGA. The CDR3 has 13 residues.

The chain uses TRBV5-5 and TRBJ1-1; TRBD1 agrees at 7 bases. V gave up 4 bases and J gave up 2 bases; unmatched junction bases: 8. This CDR3 spans 15 amino acids. Per germline, CDR1 SGHKS and CDR2 YYEKEE (reference sequence). CDR3 protein: CASSPLTGLNTEAFF. As DNA, the CDR3 is TGTGCCAGCAGCCCCTTGACAGGGTTAAACACTGAAGCTTTCTTT.

The V call is TRBV6-2 or TRBV6-3, the J call TRBJ1-5; D is perhaps TRBD1 (5 bases). The CDR3 is made up of 18 amino acids. Germline CDR1 is MNHEY and CDR2 is SVGEGT. V dropped 3 bases and J dropped 3 bases, with 21 bases sitting between them. The CDR3 protein is CASSYLIGTGTYNQPQHF. CDR3 sequence (DNA): TGTGCCAGCAGTTATCTGATCGGAACCGGGACTTACAATCAGCCCCAGCATTTT.

The J gene is TRBJ2-7, the V gene TRBV7-9; D uncertain. V lost 2 bases, J lost 2 bases, and 10 bases lay in between. The CDR3 is 14 residues long. Germline values: CDR1 SEHNR, CDR2 FQNEAQ (reference sequence). Here the CDR3 reads CASSLPSITYEQYF. CDR3 DNA sequence: TGTGCCAGCAGCTTACCGTCTATCACCTACGAGCAGTACTTC.

V is TRBV30 and J is TRBJ1-2; no firm D call. Trimming removed 5 bases at V and 7 bases at J, with 20 bases between. CDR3 length equals 14 residues. Germline-derived CDR1 and CDR2 are GTSNPN and SVGIG (reference sequence). The CDR3 region is CAWSPVPGPIGYTF. The CDR3 DNA reads TGTGCCTGGTCCCCCGTCCCAGGTCCCATTGGCTACACCTTC.

The genes are TRBV18 and TRBJ1-1; 7 positions agree with TRBD1. Germline V gene data show CDR1 as KGHSH and CDR2 as LQKENI. The J segment lost 6 bases and the V segment lost 0 bases, leaving 4 bases of the junction unmatched. CDR3 length: 14 residues. DNA for the CDR3: TGTGCCAGCTCACCACCGCGGCAGGGGGCTGAAGCTTTCTTT. Amino acids: CASSPPRQGAEAFF. The full variable domain, in which reference TRBV18 and TRBJ1-1 provide the parts outside the CDR3, is NAGVMQNPRHLVRRRGQEARLRCSPMKGHSHVYWYRQLPEEGLKFMVYLQKENIIDESGMPKERFSAEFPKEGPSILRIQQVVRGDSAAYFCASSPPRQGAEAFFGQGTRLTVV.

V usage is TRBV12-3 or TRBV12-4 and J usage is TRBJ1-4; D is uncertain. V lost 3 bases, J lost 8 bases, and 4 bases lay in between. The CDR3 has 11 amino acids. As DNA, the CDR3 is TGTGCCAGCAGTTTGCAGGAAAAACTGTTTTTT. Encoded protein: CASSLQEKLFF.

The chain carries TRBV28 and TRBJ1-1; D is uncertain. CDR3 length equals 11 residues. Per germline, CDR1 MDHEN and CDR2 SYDVKM. Trimming took off 5 bases at V and 10 bases at J, with 11 bases between the two ends. This CDR3 reads CASSPGRGAFF. Here the CDR3 DNA reads TGTGCCAGCAGTCCCGGTCGGGGAGCTTTCTTT.

The genes are TRBV7-2 and TRBJ1-2, with TRBD1 as a possible D gene (5 bases). Germline CDR1 and CDR2: SGHTA and FQGNSA. The CDR3 extends over 14 amino acids. Trimming removed 3 bases from V and 2 bases from J, with 10 bases in between. The DNA of the CDR3 is TGTGCCAGCAGCTTCCCTGGGGCGAACTATGGCTACACCTTC. This codes for CASSFPGANYGYTF.